This T cell receptor beta chain is drawn from a study of blood T cell repertoires in COVID-19. Across the study: Some COVID-19 samples were acute and others convalescent; all came from the United States, Italy and Spain. PBMCs, B-cell-depleted T cells, or T cells provided the cDNA or gDNA that made up the material.

Source study methods: It was from reference gene primer amplification that nucleated cell counts were estimated. Sequencing used immunoSEQ multiplex PCR; TCRdb keeps in-frame clones, though not all of them. From that table come the V and J calls and clone size; the DNA was used to work out D and trimming. The sample has approximately 470,000 clones; 80% to 90% are singletons. Germline V CDR1 and CDR2: SNHLY, FYNNEI. The CDR3 has 17 amino acids. After removal of 6 bases from V and 5 bases from J, the junction contained 15 bases not matched to a gene. Input material: peripheral blood. This sequence was found in a human donor in a cohort sampled during active COVID-19. This sequence joins TRBV2 and TRBJ2-2, with TRBD2 identical over 7 bases. The CDR3 region is CASSRSGDGLRTGELFF. The CDR3 DNA reads as TGTGCCAGCAGCCGAAGCGGGGATGGGCTTCGGACCGGGGAGCTGTTTTTT.